This TCR beta chain emerged from a study of blood T cell repertoires in COVID-19. Study in general: PBMCs, B-cell-depleted T cells, or T cells were the source of the cDNA or gDNA that made up the material.

This clone has just a few counts. The age range of participants was 18 to 89 years, with residence in about 25 US areas. Each recovered donor of Cohort 3 presented with two negative PCRs, clearance, or symptom resolution. V dropped 3 bases and J dropped 1 base, with 15 bases sitting between them. Germline V CDR1 and CDR2: KGHSH, LQKENI. The CDR3 runs to 16 residues. Authors' data handling: Estimated nucleated cell counts came from reference gene primer amplification. Here immunoSEQ multiplex PCR was the method, and the copy in TCRdb shows in-frame clones only, minus some. D and trimming come from the DNA, and the V and J calls and clone size come from that table. The sample comprises 300,000 or so clones, nearly 90% of which are singletons, and approximately 5% rests with the top ten.

The clonotype was recovered from a woman in her 30s who had recovered from COVID-19. The sequencing sample was made of PBMCs or T cells enriched from blood (not recorded which). V is TRBV18 and J is TRBJ1-1, with unresolved D. CDR3 in DNA: TGTGCCAGCTCACCCCTTCCTGGTACGGGGAACACTGAAGCTTTCTTT. Amino acids: CASSPLPGTGNTEAFF.